A single sample gave rise to the 2 T cell receptor beta chains below, sequenced in a study of blood T cell repertoires in COVID-19. The method was immunoSEQ multiplex PCR; TCRdb's version includes in-frame clones alone and lacks a portion of them. The sample carries about 240,000 clones, around 79% recorded once. Sample: peripheral blood. The receptors here all came from an elderly woman with acute or convalescent COVID-19.

The chain is built from TRBV6-5 and TRBJ1-1; 8 nucleotides agree with TRBD1. V lost 6 bases, J lost 1 base, and 7 bases stayed unmatched. CDR3 length equals 15 residues. Looked up from germline, CDR1 is MNHEY and CDR2 is SVGAGI. The DNA for the CDR3 is TGTGCCAGCAGCCCCTGGACAGGGAGGAACACTGAAGCTTTCTTT. It encodes CASSPWTGRNTEAFF.

The chain links TRBV7-2 to TRBJ2-5; D gene uncertain. V lost 5 bases to trimming and J lost 7 bases, with 14 bases between them. The CDR3 loop spans 13 amino acids. The V gene's germline CDR1 is SGHTA and CDR2 FQGNSA. The DNA of the CDR3 is TGTGCCAGCAGCCTACCCATGCAATGGACCCAGTACTTC. It codes for CASSLPMQWTQYF.